This T cell receptor (beta chain) comes out of a study of molecular identifiers for immune sequencing clone quantification. General study findings and limits: Highly expanded clone sizes could end up underestimated if a barcode were shared by identical TCR molecules. Clones exceeding 20 RNA copies carried over 98% of effector molecules but under 1% of naive-cell molecules.

With respect to this clonotype: Its specificity is unknown.

Previously described methods and listed TCR primers were employed for the bulk TCR libraries. TCRdb independently ran MiXCR on the PCR reads; one entry per CDR3 protein. The sample yields nearly 650,000 distinct CDR3 sequences, roughly 27% seen once. As CD8+CD4-CCR7+CD45RA+ cells, naive CD8 T cells were sorted. In germline, CDR1 is MNHEY, CDR2 SMNVEV (reference sequence). V was trimmed by 3 bases and J by 2 bases, leaving 10 bases between them. The CDR3 has 15 residues. This chain links TRBV27 with TRBJ2-2, with D uncertain. The sequence came from a human donor in good health. Some libraries in this study had Jurkat cell RNA spiked in. The sample comprised naive CD8+ T cells from blood, with Jurkat cell RNA spiked in. Subset specified: FACS-sorted CD8+CD4-CCR7+CD45RA+ naive T cells. The CDR3 loop is CASSFWQRNTGELFF. The CDR3 DNA is TGTGCCAGCAGTTTTTGGCAGAGAAACACCGGGGAGCTGTTTTTT.